The rows below give T cell receptor beta chains drawn from one sample of a study of regulatory T cells in long-lasting Graves disease. One entry per CDR3 protein results from TCRdb running MiXCR on the multiplex PCR reads. The top ten clones hold 9.5% to 15% of a sample with 450,000 to 600,000 distinct CDR3 sequences, 15% to 20% of them seen once. The sample also formed part of further work on T cells in Graves' hyperthyroidism and ophthalmopathy.

Sample: peripheral blood mononuclear cells (PBMCs), taken at new diagnosis, from a patient treated with antithyroid drugs. The receptors stem from a man aged 35 to 55 with Graves disease. The CDR3 runs from the conserved cysteine through the conserved F or W. D genes are given only for firm matches. Size values are once, few and many counts, or a class for expanded clones, and some rows have none.

TRBJ2-2,few,16,TRBV27,.,TGTGCCAGCAGTTTATACGCGGGAAGGACCACCGGGGAGCTGTTTTTT,CASSLYAGRTTGELFF
TRBJ1-1,.,13,TRBV20-1,.,TGCAGTGCTAGAGTTCCGCAGAACACTGAAGCTTTCTTT,CSARVPQNTEAFF
TRBJ1-1,few,13,TRBV25-1,TRBD1,TGTGCCAGTGGACAGGGGCCGAACACTGAAGCTTTCTTT,CASGQGPNTEAFF
TRBJ2-5,many,15,TRBV5-5,TRBD1,TGTGCCAGCAGCTCATCGACAGGGGGCTGGGAGACCCAGTACTTC,CASSSSTGGWETQYF
TRBJ2-4,.,14,TRBV19,.,TGTGCCAGTAGTAGTGTCTCTGGCAAAAACATTCAGTACTTC,CASSSVSGKNIQYF
TRBJ2-5,.,15,TRBV20-1,TRBD2,TGCAGTGCTCTTCAGGGCGGGAGGCGCGGTGGGACCCAGTACTTC,CSALQGGRRGGTQYF
TRBJ2-3,many,18,TRBV11-3,TRBD2,TGTGCCAGCAGCTTAGATAGTCCTAGCGGGAGGGCGACAGATACGCAGTATTTT,CASSLDSPSGRATDTQYF
TRBJ1-1,many,14,TRBV11-2,.,TGTGCCAGCAGCTTAAGGGACTGGAACACTGAAGCTTTCTTT,CASSLRDWNTEAFF
TRBJ2-3,many,13,TRBV11-1,.,TGTGCCAGCAGGGAAGGGAGCACAGATACGCAGTATTTT,CASREGSTDTQYF
TRBJ2-1,many,15,TRBV3-1,TRBD2,TGTGCCAGCAGCGCCACGGGACTAGCAACCAATGAGCAGTTCTTC,CASSATGLATNEQFF
TRBJ2-2,few,13,TRBV7-8,.,TGTGCCAGCAGCTTAGATTATGTTGGGGAGCTGTTTTTT,CASSLDYVGELFF
TRBJ2-1,.,16,TRBV6-5,TRBD2,TGTGCCAGCAGTTACAAGGGACTAGCGGGAGGCGATGAGCAGTTCTTC,CASSYKGLAGGDEQFF
TRBJ2-7,few,12,TRBV6-1,.,TGTGCCAGCAGCCGCCCAAGCCTCGAGCAGTACTTC,CASSRPSLEQYF
TRBJ2-1,many,16,TRBV3-1,.,TGTGCCAGCAGCCAAGATCTCGGGAGGGGACAGGATGAGCAGTTCTTC,CASSQDLGRGQDEQFF
TRBJ2-5,few,12,TRBV14,.,TGTGCCAGCAGCCAGTCGGGCAGCACCCAGTACTTC,CASSQSGSTQYF
TRBJ1-1,many,13,TRBV18,.,TGTGCCAGCTCCGGAGATCGGCGTACTGAAGCTTTCTTT,CASSGDRRTEAFF
TRBJ2-7,many,13,TRBV12-3/TRBV12-4,.,TGTGCCAGCAACCCAGGTCCCGGGTACGAGCAGTACTTC,CASNPGPGYEQYF
TRBJ2-3,few,16,TRBV5-1,TRBD2,TGCGCCAGCAGCTCCGTAACGGGAGGGCCTGAAGATACGCAGTATTTT,CASSSVTGGPEDTQYF
TRBJ2-7,.,14,TRBV29-1,.,TGCAGTTCCCTCGATGCCAGGACACCCTACGAGCAGTACTTC,CSSLDARTPYEQYF
TRBJ2-7,.,15,TRBV5-1,.,TGCGCCAGCAGCTACGCACCCGGGGCTAGCGACGAGCAGCACTTC,CASSYAPGASDEQHF
TRBJ2-1,few,16,TRBV11-2,TRBD1,TGTGCCAGCAGTTTCCGACAGGGTCCATTATACAATGAGCAGTTCTTC,CASSFRQGPLYNEQFF
TRBJ1-5,many,19,TRBV30,TRBD1,TGTGCCTGGAGTCCAGGGACAGGGTGGGCCGCTTATAGCAATCAGCCCCAGCATTTT,CAWSPGTGWAAYSNQPQHF
TRBJ2-5,many,15,TRBV25-1,.,TGTGCCAGCAGTGAATATCCCGACAGAAAAGAGACCCAGTACTTC,CASSEYPDRKETQYF
TRBJ2-1,few,14,TRBV12-3/TRBV12-4,TRBD2,TGTGCCAGCAGTTGGAATAGCGGGGGGGCGGGGCAGTTCTTC,CASSWNSGGAGQFF
TRBJ1-5,many,15,TRBV28,.,TGTGCCAGCAGCCCTCAGCGGCTTAGCAGGTTACCCCAGCATTTT,CASSPQRLSRLPQHF
TRBJ1-5,.,12,TRBV20-1,.,TGCAGTGCTACAGGGGACCTTCAGCCCCAGCATTTT,CSATGDLQPQHF
TRBJ2-5,many,13,TRBV2,.,TGTGCCAGCGAGAGAGGGGTCCAAGAGACCCAGTACTTC,CASERGVQETQYF
TRBJ2-2,many,15,TRBV10-3,.,TGTGCCATCAGTGAGTCAGCAGGGAACACCGGGGAGCTGTTTTTT,CAISESAGNTGELFF
TRBJ2-1,.,17,TRBV6-1,TRBD2,TGTGCCAGCATTGCCTCTAGCGGGAGGGCCTACTACAATGAGCAGTTCTTC,CASIASSGRAYYNEQFF
TRBJ2-2,once,14,TRBV19,.,TGTGCCAGTAATACCGGGACTGGGACCGGGGAGCTGTTTTTT,CASNTGTGTGELFF